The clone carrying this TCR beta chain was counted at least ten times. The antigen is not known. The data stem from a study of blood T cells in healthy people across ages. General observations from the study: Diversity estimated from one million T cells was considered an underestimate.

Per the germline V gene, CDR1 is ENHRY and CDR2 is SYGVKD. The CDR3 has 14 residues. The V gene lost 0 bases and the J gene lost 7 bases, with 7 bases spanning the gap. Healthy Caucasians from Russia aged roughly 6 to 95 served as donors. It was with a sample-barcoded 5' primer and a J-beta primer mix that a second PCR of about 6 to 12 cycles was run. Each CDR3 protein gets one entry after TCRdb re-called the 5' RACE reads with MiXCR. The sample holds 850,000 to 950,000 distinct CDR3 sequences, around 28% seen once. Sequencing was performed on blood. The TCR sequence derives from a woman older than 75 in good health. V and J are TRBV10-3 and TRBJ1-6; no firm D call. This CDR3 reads CAISESYMNSPLHF. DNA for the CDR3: TGTGCCATCAGTGAGTCCTATATGAATTCACCCCTCCACTTT.